The sequence of this T cell receptor (beta chain) was determined in a study of blood T cell repertoires in COVID-19. Original processing methods: Nucleated cell counts were estimated from reference gene primer amplification. Some clones are missing from TCRdb's copy, which holds only in-frame ones; the method was immunoSEQ multiplex PCR. D and trimming were read from the DNA, whereas the V and J calls and clone size are those reported in that table. The profile shows around 140,000 clones, approximately 86% of them singletons. The CDR3 has 15 residues. Looked up from germline, CDR1 is SNHLY and CDR2 is FYNNEI. The V end lost 3 bases, the J end lost 0 bases, and 8 bases lay between the germline ends.

The TCR originated in a woman in her seventies with COVID-19, enrolled during active disease. This chain connects TRBV2 to TRBJ1-4, with D uncertain. The sequencing input was peripheral blood. CDR3 sequence reads: CASSDRQATNEKLFF. The CDR3 nucleotides read TGTGCCAGCAGTGACAGACAAGCAACTAATGAAAAACTGTTTTTT.